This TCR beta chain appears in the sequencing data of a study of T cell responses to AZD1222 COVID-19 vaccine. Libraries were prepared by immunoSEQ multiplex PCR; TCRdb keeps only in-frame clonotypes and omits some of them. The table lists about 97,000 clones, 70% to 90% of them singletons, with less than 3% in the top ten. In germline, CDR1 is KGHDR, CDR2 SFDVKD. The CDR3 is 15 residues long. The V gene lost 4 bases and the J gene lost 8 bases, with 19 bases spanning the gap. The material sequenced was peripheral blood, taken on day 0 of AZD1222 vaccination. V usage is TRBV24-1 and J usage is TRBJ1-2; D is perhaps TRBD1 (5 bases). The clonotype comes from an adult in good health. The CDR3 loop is CATSDGDPRPYGYTF. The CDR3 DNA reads TGTGCCACCAGTGACGGGGACCCACGGCCTTACGGCTACACCTTC.